This passage covers 25 T cell receptor beta chains from one sample sequenced in a study of cytomegalovirus exposure and HLA in healthy donors. The PCR used 60 Vbeta and 13 Jbeta primers. Clones were sequenced by immunoSEQ multiplex PCR, and TCRdb holds only the in-frame ones, with some missing. Among tens of thousands of clones, around 70% were seen once, and the ten largest hold roughly 4%. Sequenced material: PBMCs. These receptors were taken from a woman aged 45-59 years in good health and CMV-seronegative.

The CDR3: CASRRTDQETQYF. The CDR3 bases are TGTGCCAGCAGGCGGACAGACCAAGAGACCCAGTACTTC. The V call is TRBV6-5, the J call TRBJ2-5, with a weak D call TRBD1 (6 bases). This CDR3 spans 13 amino acids. In germline, CDR1 is MNHEY, CDR2 SVGAGI. Trimming removed 6 bases from V and 0 bases from J, with 8 bases in between.

The chain combines TRBV29-1 with TRBJ2-2; D remains unclear. The V gene's germline CDR1 is SQVTM and CDR2 ANQGSEA. Trimming cost V 0 bases and J 16 bases, with 18 bases left between them. The CDR3 contains 13 residues. As DNA, the CDR3 is TGCAGCGTTGAAGATCCGTACCAGGCTACGCGGTTTTTT. Protein: CSVEDPYQATRFF.

The genes are TRBV11-2 and TRBJ2-1, with D possibly being TRBD2 (7 bases). V was cut by 2 bases and J by 5 bases, with 13 bases left in between. This CDR3 is 15 amino acids long. CDR1 is SGHAT, CDR2 FQNNGV, per germline. DNA of the CDR3: TGTGCCAGCAGCTTAATCGGGGGGCAAAACAATGAGCAGTTCTTC. This sequence encodes CASSLIGGQNNEQFF.

CDR3 sequence: CSVMRITEAFF. CDR3 bases: TGCAGCGTTATGAGGATCACTGAAGCTTTCTTT. The V and J genes are TRBV29-1 and TRBJ1-1; D not resolved. The CDR3 contains 11 residues. The ends were cut back, 5 bases at V and 4 bases at J, with 8 bases in the middle. Germline V gene data show CDR1 as SQVTM and CDR2 as ANQGSEA.

In its sample, this clone was seen a few times. The chain combines TRBV6-5 with TRBJ1-3, with TRBD1 as a possible D gene (6 bases). Germline CDR1 is MNHEY and CDR2 is SVGAGI. Trimming took off 5 bases at V and 3 bases at J, with 11 bases between the two ends. The CDR3 covers 14 residues. The CDR3: CASSGTSDGNTIYF. In DNA, the CDR3 is TGTGCCAGCAGTGGGACATCGGATGGAAACACCATATATTTT.

The V and J genes are TRBV5-1 and TRBJ1-2, with D maybe TRBD1 (6 bases). Germline V gene data show CDR1 as SGHRS and CDR2 as YFSETQ. Trimming shortened V by 0 bases and J by 6 bases, and 9 bases separated the two germline ends. The CDR3 sequence is 13 residues long. Here the CDR3 reads CASSLDRVDGYTF. The CDR3 nucleotides are TGCGCCAGCAGCTTGGACAGGGTGGATGGCTACACCTTC.

This clone appeared once. The chain couples TRBV7-9 to TRBJ2-1, with 10 bases aligning to TRBD2. The germline V gene encodes CDR1 SEHNR and CDR2 FQNEAQ (reference sequence). Trimming cost V 5 bases and J 7 bases; bases outside gene matches: 5. The CDR3 has 14 residues. The CDR3 sequence: CASSHGLAVNEQFF. In nucleotides, the CDR3 is TGTGCCAGCAGCCATGGACTAGCGGTGAATGAGCAGTTCTTC.

This clone showed up just a few times. The rearrangement joins TRBV5-4 to TRBJ1-1, with TRBD1 as a possible D gene (5 bases). Germline CDR1 is SGHNT and CDR2 is YYREEE (reference sequence). Trimming removed 3 bases at V and 3 bases at J, with 9 bases between. The CDR3 covers 13 residues. In DNA form, the CDR3 reads TGTGCCAGCAGCTGGGGCGGGGACACTGAAGCTTTCTTT. Its protein is CASSWGGDTEAFF.

The chain is built from TRBV18 and TRBJ1-1; D not certain. The ends were cut back, 3 bases at V and 0 bases at J, with 5 bases in the middle. Germline CDR1 is KGHSH and CDR2 is LQKENI. The CDR3 extends over 13 amino acids. The CDR3 DNA sequence: TGTGCCAGCTCACCCGGTATGAACACTGAAGCTTTCTTT. Translation: CASSPGMNTEAFF.

This clone has a handful of counts. V gene TRBV4-2 combines with J gene TRBJ1-2; D uncertain. V was trimmed by 3 bases and J by 6 bases, leaving 11 bases between them. Germline CDR1 is LGHNA and CDR2 is YNFKEQ. This CDR3 spans 13 amino acids. CDR3 DNA sequence: TGTGCCAGCAGCCAGGGAGGCGTGGATGGCTACACCTTC. This gives the protein CASSQGGVDGYTF.

The chain links TRBV5-1 to TRBJ1-1; no clear D gene. CDR1 SGHRS and CDR2 YFSETQ come from the germline V gene. CDR3 length: 14 residues. The germline V and J ends were trimmed by 1 base and 4 bases, with 11 bases remaining between them. CDR3 coding DNA: TGCGCCAGCAGCTTGCCCAGCGGGAGCACTGAAGCTTTCTTT. Amino acid sequence: CASSLPSGSTEAFF.

Comment on this clone: Mismatch with germline at one junction end may stem from a read error. The chain joins TRBV7-7 to TRBJ2-7; 11 nucleotides agree with TRBD2. In germline, CDR1 is SSHAT, CDR2 FNYEAQ (reference sequence). The CDR3 is 15 residues long. CDR3 DNA: TGTGCTAGCAGCCCGGGGACTAGCGGTTCCTACGAGCAGTACTTC. Encoded protein: CASSPGTSGSYEQYF.

The chain recombines TRBV29-1 with TRBJ2-3; 13 nucleotides align to TRBD2. V was pared by 3 bases and J by 5 bases, with 8 bases of the junction left unmatched. This CDR3 region has 16 residues. Germline loops: CDR1 SQVTM, CDR2 ANQGSEA. CDR3 region: CSVEPGLAGSGDTQYF. CDR3 nucleotide sequence: TGCAGCGTTGAGCCGGGACTAGCGGGGTCCGGAGATACGCAGTATTTT.

The chain uses TRBV5-6 and TRBJ2-5, with no clear D. There are 13 residues in the CDR3. Deletions cut 1 base from V and 3 bases from J, with 7 bases between. Germline lookup yields CDR1 SGHDT and CDR2 YYEEEE. In DNA, the CDR3 is TGTGCCAGCAGCTTGTTGTCCAAAGAGACCCAGTACTTC. This sequence encodes CASSLLSKETQYF.

This clone was seen only a few times. The rearrangement joins TRBV5-6 to TRBJ2-5; 14 bases align to TRBD2. The V segment lost 2 bases and the J segment 2 bases; nucleotides outside the gene matches: 5. Per the germline V gene, CDR1 is SGHDT and CDR2 is YYEEEE. The CDR3 has 17 amino acids. The CDR3: CASSFRTSGGTQETQYF. The CDR3 DNA is TGTGCCAGCAGCTTCCGGACTAGCGGGGGGACGCAAGAGACCCAGTACTTC. The full variable domain, rest sourced from reference TRBV5-6 and TRBJ2-5, is DAGVTQSPTHLIKTRGQQVTLRCSPKSGHDTVSWYQQALGQGPQFIFQYYEEEERQRGNFPDRFSGHQFPNYSSELNVNALLLGDSALYLCASSFRTSGGTQETQYFGPGTRLLVL.

This chain joins TRBV9 and TRBJ1-1, with D hard to call. Per germline, CDR1 SGDLS and CDR2 YYNGEE. Trimming pared 0 bases from V and 1 base from J, leaving 10 bases between. The CDR3 has 15 residues. The CDR3, as DNA: TGTGCCAGCAGCGTAGCTTGGGGAGGGAACACTGAAGCTTTCTTT. It specifies CASSVAWGGNTEAFF. The complete variable domain, with remaining parts taken from reference TRBV9 and TRBJ1-1, reads DSGVTQTPKHLITATGQRVTLRCSPRSGDLSVYWYQQSLDQGLQFLIQYYNGEERAKGNILERFSAQQFPDLHSELNLSSLELGDSALYFCASSVAWGGNTEAFFGQGTRLTVV.

This clone was detected a few times. The rearrangement joins TRBV6-5 to TRBJ1-2; D might be TRBD1 (6 bases). The germline gives CDR1 MNHEY, CDR2 SVGAGI. This CDR3 is 15 amino acids long. The V end lost 2 bases, the J end lost 4 bases, and 14 bases lay between the germline ends. CDR3 loop: CASSYTGTGTYGYTF. The CDR3 DNA is TGTGCCAGCAGTTACACCGGAACAGGGACCTATGGCTACACCTTC.

Judged by abundance, this clone is medium-sized (0.01 to 0.1%). CDR3 protein: CASSWTGGPNRDEQFF. The DNA of the CDR3 is TGTGCCAGCAGCTGGACAGGGGGCCCTAACCGGGATGAGCAGTTCTTC. V gene TRBV13 combines with J gene TRBJ2-1; 11 bases match TRBD1. CDR3 length equals 16 residues. V dropped 4 bases and J dropped 8; count of bases not matched to a gene: 10. CDR1 and CDR2 (germline): PRHDT, FYEKMQ (reference sequence).

The chain recombines TRBV7-2 with TRBJ1-5, with TRBD1 matching over 9 bases. The CDR3 covers 16 residues. J was trimmed by 2 bases and V by 5 bases; bases with no gene match: 7. The germline gives CDR1 SGHTA, CDR2 FQGNSA. The CDR3 region is CASSKPDRGGNQPQHF. CDR3 in DNA: TGTGCCAGCAGCAAACCGGACAGGGGTGGCAATCAGCCCCAGCATTTT.

The genes are TRBV2 and TRBJ1-4; 9 bases fit TRBD1. V lost 6 bases, J lost 9 bases, and 11 bases stayed unmatched. This CDR3 is 15 amino acids long. CDR1 and CDR2 (germline): SNHLY, FYNNEI. The CDR3 is CASSATGGTQQKLFF. For the CDR3, the DNA is TGTGCCAGCAGCGCTACAGGGGGCACCCAACAAAAACTGTTTTTT.

The chain is built from TRBV5-1 and TRBJ2-7; weak D call: TRBD1 (6 bases). This CDR3 region has 12 residues. Germline V gene lookup returns CDR1 SGHRS and CDR2 YFSETQ. V was trimmed by 3 bases and J by 7 bases, leaving 11 bases between them. CDR3 in amino acids: CASSYTGSEQYF. The DNA of the CDR3 is TGCGCCAGCAGCTATACAGGGAGTGAGCAGTACTTC.

The DNA for the CDR3 is TGCAGCGTTGAAGGACAGTACCCCCCCTACGAGCAGTACTTC. Protein sequence: CSVEGQYPPYEQYF. J is TRBJ2-7 and V is TRBV29-1, with D tentatively TRBD1 (5 bases). The CDR3 spans 14 residues. From germline, CDR1 is SQVTM and CDR2 ANQGSEA. V lost 1 base and J 2 bases, leaving 12 bases between the germline ends.

The chain joins TRBV28 to TRBJ1-2; weak D call: TRBD1 (6 bases). The CDR3 runs to 15 residues. CDR1 is MDHEN, CDR2 SYDVKM, per germline. Trimming cost V 4 bases and J 4 bases, with 16 bases left between them. For the CDR3, the DNA is TGTGCCAGCAGTTCCTCGGGGGGGCGCCCCTATGGCTACACCTTC. Translating it yields CASSSSGGRPYGYTF.

The CDR3 nucleotides read TGTGCCAGCAGCTCTGACAGAAACAATGAGCAGTTCTTC. Protein: CASSSDRNNEQFF. This chain links TRBV7-2 with TRBJ2-1; D is possibly TRBD1 (5 bases). The germline V and J ends were trimmed by 4 bases and 5 bases, with 9 bases remaining between them. The CDR3 totals 13 residues. Germline lookup yields CDR1 SGHTA and CDR2 FQGNSA.

The chain employs TRBV29-1 and TRBJ2-7; 7 positions agree with TRBD2. From germline, CDR1 is SQVTM and CDR2 ANQGSEA. The CDR3 contains 14 residues. The ends lost 4 bases at V and 4 bases at J; junction bases unmatched: 10. The CDR3 DNA sequence: TGCAGCGTTGGGGGCGGGGGTTCAGGGTACGAGCAGTACTTC. It specifies CSVGGGGSGYEQYF.